There are many counts of the clone carrying this T cell receptor beta chain. Its cognate antigen is unknown. The sample belongs to a study of regulatory T cells in long-lasting Graves disease. Time point noted: newly diagnosed GD, antithyroid drugs for less than 3 months. Following extraction of RNA from PBMCs, that RNA was used to make the TCR library. Study-wide points: A reduction in accuracy may have resulted from the small sample size.

Library construction for TCR beta used iRepertoire HTBI primers and Arm-PCR of CDR3 regions. TCRdb itself ran the multiplex PCR reads through MiXCR, one entry per CDR3 protein. The sample has roughly 510,000 distinct CDR3 sequences; about 16% are singletons. With 1 base clipped from V and 3 bases from J, the junction kept 9 bases outside the gene matches. The CDR3 covers 16 residues. Germline values: CDR1 SGHTA, CDR2 FQGTGA. The same specimen was also included in a second study, on T cells in Graves' hyperthyroidism and ophthalmopathy.

This sequence was found in a man between 18 and 29 years old with Graves disease. Sequenced here: peripheral blood mononuclear cells (PBMCs), sampled at new diagnosis, from a patient treated with antithyroid drugs. The chain has TRBV7-3 and TRBJ2-7, with 7 bases lining up with TRBD2. CDR3 nucleotides: TGTGCCAGCAGCTTAAGCGCTAGCGGAAGTCGCTACGAGCAGTACTTC. This gives the protein CASSLSASGSRYEQYF.